This T cell receptor (beta chain) stems from a study of cytomegalovirus exposure and HLA in healthy donors. In this sample, this clone turned up many times. Antigen unknown. The CDR3 totals 14 residues. V lost 4 bases to trimming and J lost 8 bases; unmatched junction nucleotides: 9. Germline assignment: CDR1 SGHNT and CDR2 YYREEE (reference sequence). Sequencing used immunoSEQ multiplex PCR; TCRdb keeps in-frame clones, though not all of them. Of 150,000 to 200,000 clones listed, about 83% are singletons. Findings and caveats of the study: Diagnosis of cytomegalovirus status made by the classifier reportedly showed high specificity and sensitivity.

Material for sequencing was PBMCs. The rearrangement uses TRBV5-4 and TRBJ1-3, with 7 nucleotides matching TRBD1. The origin of this receptor is a woman aged 18-35 years in good health and CMV-seronegative. The CDR3 DNA follows: TGTGCCAGCAGCCCAACAGACAGGGCACACACCATATATTTT. This translates into CASSPTDRAHTIYF.